This T cell receptor beta chain was recovered during a study of T cell responses to AZD1222 COVID-19 vaccine. Clones were read by immunoSEQ multiplex PCR, and TCRdb kept only the in-frame ones, dropping some. The table records about 150,000 clones, 85% to 95% of them present only once. This clone was seen once. The antigen is not known. The CDR3 is 15 residues long. Losses at the gene ends were 4 bases for V and 3 bases for J; bases not matched to a gene: 3. Germline CDR1 reads ENHRY; CDR2 reads SYGVKD. Study-wide results and limits: The number of AZD1222 recipients seropositive at baseline was only 6 or 7.

The rearrangement joins TRBV10-3 to TRBJ2-1; 10 nucleotides line up with TRBD1. This sequence was found in an adult in good health. The material was peripheral blood, obtained on day 0 of AZD1222 vaccination. The CDR3 nucleotides are TGTGCCATCAGTGTCGGACAGGGGGGCTACAATGAGCAGTTCTTC. It codes for CAISVGQGGYNEQFF.